This entry lists 15 T cell receptor beta chains sequenced from one sample in a study of control samples from healthy donors and cancer patients. Clones were sequenced by immunoSEQ multiplex PCR, and TCRdb holds only the in-frame ones, with some missing. The table records tens of thousands of clones, roughly 85% of them present only once. Material for sequencing was blood. Source of these receptors: a man between 60 and 75 years old in good health.

The gene calls are TRBV5-1 and TRBJ1-1; 9 bases agree with TRBD1. The CDR3 covers 15 residues. Germline V gene sequence: CDR1 SGHRS, CDR2 YFSETQ. V lost 0 bases, J lost 5 bases, and 5 bases stayed unmatched. CDR3 in DNA: TGCGCCAGCAGCTTGGGCCCACAGGGGGCGACTGAAGCTTTCTTT. Its translation: CASSLGPQGATEAFF.

The chain employs TRBV6-1 and TRBJ2-7; 8 positions agree with TRBD1. The trim removed 3 bases at V and 2 bases at J, leaving 6 bases unmatched. Germline CDR1 is MNHNS and CDR2 is SASEGT. This CDR3 comprises 15 residues. As DNA, the CDR3 is TGTGCCAGCAGTGACCCGGGACAGGTGACCTACGAGCAGTACTTC. Translation: CASSDPGQVTYEQYF.

This sequence joins TRBV5-1 and TRBJ2-7, with 9 bases lining up with TRBD1. The CDR3 contains 15 residues. Germline V gene lookup returns CDR1 SGHRS and CDR2 YFSETQ. J lost 7 bases, V lost 3 bases, and 11 bases had no gene match. In DNA form, the CDR3 reads TGCGCCAGCAGCTCGCCGGGACAGGGAGGAGGGGAGCAGTACTTC. It yields the protein CASSSPGQGGGEQYF.

The V and J genes are TRBV9 and TRBJ1-3; no firm D call. Trimming stripped 0 bases from V and 0 bases from J, with 4 bases between. CDR1 SGDLS and CDR2 YYNGEE come from the germline V gene. The CDR3 is 14 amino acids. The CDR3 sequence: CASSVARSGNTIYF. DNA for the CDR3: TGTGCCAGCAGCGTAGCCCGCTCTGGAAACACCATATATTTT.

This clone appeared once. The rearrangement uses TRBV5-1 and TRBJ1-1, with D possibly TRBD1 on 6 matching bases. Germline V gives CDR1 SGHRS, CDR2 YFSETQ. Trimming took 0 bases from V and 1 from J, leaving 7 bases between them. CDR3 size: 14 residues. CDR3 bases: TGCGCCAGCAGCTTGGGGGGGGCGAACACTGAAGCTTTCTTT. Protein sequence: CASSLGGANTEAFF.

The V and J genes are TRBV7-9 and TRBJ1-5; the match to TRBD1 covers 11 bases. Germline lookup yields CDR1 SEHNR and CDR2 FQNEAQ (reference sequence). Losses at the gene ends were 5 bases for V and 4 bases for J; bases not matched to a gene: 7. This CDR3 comprises 16 residues. In DNA, the CDR3 is TGTGCCAGCAGCGTTACCGGGACAGGGGGGAATCAGCCCCAGCATTTT. Translation gives CASSVTGTGGNQPQHF.

The rearrangement uses TRBV30 and TRBJ2-1; D is possibly TRBD1 (6 bases). Trimming cost V 2 bases and J 4 bases, with 15 bases left between them. Germline CDR1 and CDR2: GTSNPN and SVGIG (reference sequence). This CDR3 region has 15 residues. The CDR3 here is CAWSLGQGGYNEQFF. CDR3 nucleotide sequence: TGTGCCTGGAGTCTCGGCCAAGGGGGTTACAATGAGCAGTTCTTC.

The genes are TRBV28 and TRBJ1-1; D call uncertain. This CDR3 region has 13 residues. Germline assignment: CDR1 MDHEN and CDR2 SYDVKM. Trimming cost V 0 bases and J 4 bases, with 6 bases left between them. This chain's CDR3 is CASSLWMGTEAFF. The CDR3, as DNA: TGTGCCAGCAGTTTATGGATGGGCACTGAAGCTTTCTTT.

J is TRBJ1-1 and V is TRBV30; 7 nucleotides agree with TRBD1. Trimming at V came to 5 bases and at J to 6 bases, leaving 6 bases not matched to a gene. CDR1 is GTSNPN and CDR2 is SVGIG in the germline V gene (reference sequence). The CDR3 totals 12 residues. CDR3 region: CAWDRVGAEAFF. CDR3 nucleotide sequence: TGTGCCTGGGACAGGGTTGGGGCTGAAGCTTTCTTT. The complete variable domain, with remaining parts taken from reference TRBV30 and TRBJ1-1, reads SQTIHQWPATLVQPVGSPLSLECTVEGTSNPNLYWYRQAAGRGLQLLFYSVGIGQISSEVPQNLSASRPQDRQFILSSKKLLLSDSGFYLCAWDRVGAEAFFGQGTRLTVV.

This clone came up once. This chain uses TRBV10-3 with TRBJ1-5; D perhaps matches TRBD1 (6 bases). The CDR3 contains 14 residues. Germline CDR1 reads ENHRY; CDR2 reads SYGVKD. Trimming took off 5 bases at V and 1 base at J, with 9 bases between the two ends. The CDR3 DNA sequence: TGTGCCATCAGTAGGGGGGGGAGCAATCAGCCCCAGCATTTT. It codes for CAISRGGSNQPQHF.

DNA for the CDR3: TGTGCTAGTGGTTTGGACACAGGGGGCGCGGCAAACACTGAAGCTTTCTTT. Amino acids: CASGLDTGGAANTEAFF. The chain combines TRBV12-5 with TRBJ1-1; 9 nucleotides line up with TRBD1. The CDR3 is 17 amino acids. With V trimmed by 1 base and J by 2 bases, 8 bases remained unmatched. The germline V gene has CDR1 LGHNT and CDR2 FRNRAP.

This sequence joins TRBV7-2 and TRBJ1-2, with D tentatively TRBD1 (6 bases). The CDR3 has 15 residues. The germline gives CDR1 SGHTA, CDR2 FQGNSA. The V gene lost 1 base and the J gene lost 4 bases, with 13 bases spanning the gap. The CDR3 region is CASSLGGAGSYGYTF. The CDR3 DNA is TGTGCCAGCAGCTTAGGGGGGGCTGGATCCTATGGCTACACCTTC.

The rearrangement links TRBV7-9 to TRBJ1-5; a weak D match, TRBD1 (5 bases). The CDR3 spans 16 residues. Germline V gives CDR1 SEHNR, CDR2 FQNEAQ (reference sequence). The ends were cut back, 8 bases at V and 3 bases at J, with 20 bases in the middle. This CDR3 is CASCGFGAGDNQPQHF. The CDR3 DNA follows: TGTGCCAGCTGCGGGTTTGGGGCCGGGGACAATCAGCCCCAGCATTTT.

The chain combines TRBV12-3 or TRBV12-4 with TRBJ1-1; unclear D gene. The CDR3 contains 12 residues. Trimming took off 7 bases at V and 4 bases at J, with 10 bases between the two ends. The CDR3 region is CASNSRGTEAFF. CDR3 nucleotides: TGTGCCAGCAATTCCCGGGGCACTGAAGCTTTCTTT.

This chain links TRBV7-9 with TRBJ1-2, with D hard to call. Trimming pared 1 base from V and 8 bases from J, leaving 17 bases between. This CDR3 spans 15 amino acids. Germline V CDR1 and CDR2: SEHNR, FQNEAQ (reference sequence). CDR3 loop: CASSLVSSLFEGYTF. CDR3 coding DNA: TGTGCCAGCAGCTTAGTATCCAGCCTCTTCGAGGGCTACACCTTC.